Here is one T cell receptor beta chain with its context. Its antigen remains unknown. These data come from a study of T cell clonotyping in hematopoietic cell transplantation. The time point is: recipient sample about 28 days before transplant, after cytoreduction. Samples: about 28 days before transplant, then days 30, 100 and 180 after. Points from the study as a whole: Pathologically expanded recipient clonotypes increased progressively from day 30 to day 180 as diversity fell.

The ends were cut back, 0 bases at V and 5 bases at J, with 14 bases in the middle. The CDR3 is made up of 15 amino acids. Germline V lookup: CDR1 MGHRA, CDR2 YSYEKL. The assay was immunoSEQ multiplex PCR, and TCRdb's table has in-frame clones only and misses some. The sample yields tens of thousands of clones, about 95% seen once. The chain carries TRBV4-1 and TRBJ2-7; perhaps TRBD1 as D (6 bases). The sequence was collected from a woman between 50 and 59 years old with acute myeloid leukemia. Some clones in this sample may be carry-over from other donors' samples. The material was peripheral blood mononuclear cells, obtained before stem cell transplant. CDR3 residues: CASSQDWGTTDEQYF. CDR3 nucleotides: TGCGCCAGCAGCCAAGATTGGGGGACAACCGACGAGCAGTACTTC.